The next 32 T cell receptor beta chains were all read from a single sample in a study of T cells after yellow fever vaccination. TCRdb fed the 5' RACE reads into MiXCR, producing one record per CDR3 protein. This sample has approximately 260,000 distinct CDR3 sequences, with over 10% found just once. The sequenced sample was CD4+ T cells sorted from PBMCs, obtained 45 days after the yellow fever booster vaccination. The receptors derive from a man under 40 who received the YFV17D yellow fever vaccine.

This clonotype was counted only a few times. The CDR3 spells CASSLDTNTGELFF. The CDR3 nucleotides are TGTGCCAGCAGCTTGGACACCAACACCGGGGAGCTGTTTTTT. V gene TRBV7-9 combines with J gene TRBJ2-2; maybe TRBD1 (5 bases). This CDR3 has 14 amino acids. The germline V gene has CDR1 SEHNR and CDR2 FQNEAQ (reference sequence). V shed 3 bases and J shed 2 bases, with 7 bases lying between them.

In this sample, this clonotype turned up many times. The chain is built from TRBV15 and TRBJ2-5; D might be TRBD2 (6 bases). CDR1 and CDR2 from the germline V gene are LNHNV and YYDKDF (reference sequence). This CDR3 region has 16 residues. V was clipped by 3 bases and J by 5 bases, with 19 bases between them. CDR3 coding DNA: TGTGCCACCAGCAGCGGGACTGGGAGGAACGCGGAGACCCAGTACTTC. Translation: CATSSGTGRNAETQYF. Together with reference TRBV15 and TRBJ2-5, the CDR3 gives the full variable domain: DAMVIQNPRYQVTQFGKPVTLSCSQTLNHNVMYWYQQKSSQAPKLLFHYYDKDFNNEADTPDNFQSRRPNTSFCFLDIRSPGLGDTAMYLCATSSGTGRNAETQYFGPGTRLLVL.

This clonotype was detected a few times. The chain uses TRBV5-1 and TRBJ2-7; 9 bases map to TRBD1. V lost 6 bases to trimming and J lost 0 bases; unmatched junction nucleotides: 7. Per the germline V gene, CDR1 is SGHRS and CDR2 is YFSETQ. The CDR3 runs 15 residues. The CDR3 region has the DNA TGCGCCAGCAACTCCGGGACAGGGATCTCCTACGAGCAGTACTTC. It codes for CASNSGTGISYEQYF.

J is TRBJ2-2 and V is TRBV19; no reliable D call. Germline CDR1 is LNHDA and CDR2 is SQIVND (reference sequence). The CDR3 length is 13 residues. V was clipped by 2 bases and J by 4 bases, with 5 bases between them. The DNA of the CDR3 is TGTGCCAGTAGTATACAGCTCACCGGGGAGCTGTTTTTT. Its translation is CASSIQLTGELFF.

This clonotype was seen a few times. The genes are TRBV24-1 and TRBJ2-1; 7 nucleotides align to TRBD1. CDR1 and CDR2 (germline): KGHDR, SFDVKD. CDR3 length: 12 amino acids. The J segment lost 8 bases and the V segment lost 5 bases, leaving 2 bases of the junction unmatched. CDR3 in DNA: TGTGCCACCAGTGCCACAGGGGATGAGCAGTTCTTC. Residues: CATSATGDEQFF.

The chain links TRBV24-1 to TRBJ2-1, with D possibly TRBD2 on 5 matching bases. Deletions cut 2 bases from V and 1 base from J, with 14 bases between. This CDR3 has 17 residues. CDR1 and CDR2 (germline): KGHDR, SFDVKD. The CDR3 bases are TGTGCCACCAGTGATTCGTCTCCTCGGGGATCCTACAATGAGCAGTTCTTC. This gives the protein CATSDSSPRGSYNEQFF.

This clonotype appeared a few times. The chain employs TRBV6-2 or TRBV6-3 and TRBJ2-1; 9 bases line up with TRBD1. Unmatched junction bases numbered 11, after V lost 5 bases and J lost 9 bases. Germline lookup yields CDR1 MNHEY and CDR2 SVGEGT. The CDR3 spans 15 residues. The CDR3 nucleotides read TGTGCCAGCAGTCGAAGACAGGGGGAATGGAGTGAGCAGTTCTTC. Translating gives CASSRRQGEWSEQFF.

The chain has TRBV18 and TRBJ2-1; a possible D gene is TRBD2 (5 bases). Germline V gene lookup returns CDR1 KGHSH and CDR2 LQKENI. V lost 4 bases to trimming and J lost 0 bases, with 13 bases between them. The CDR3 has 16 residues. The CDR3 region has the DNA TGTGCCAGCTCACTCACAGCGGAGAGCTCCTACAATGAGCAGTTCTTC. Amino acids: CASSLTAESSYNEQFF.

This clonotype was detected a few times. This rearrangement joins TRBV10-3 to TRBJ2-1; 13 bases are a match to TRBD2. From germline, CDR1 is ENHRY and CDR2 SYGVKD. The CDR3 extends over 15 amino acids. J was trimmed by 3 bases and V by 11 bases; bases with no gene match: 7. The CDR3 sequence is CAVRGLAGNYNEQFF. The CDR3 region has the DNA TGTGCCGTCCGGGGACTAGCGGGAAACTACAATGAGCAGTTCTTC.

This clonotype has more than one count but fewer than ten. This chain uses TRBV6-2 or TRBV6-3 with TRBJ2-1, with 9 positions matching TRBD2. This CDR3 comprises 16 residues. Germline CDR1 reads MNHEY; CDR2 reads SVGEGT. V gave up 6 bases and J gave up 6 bases; unmatched junction bases: 12. The CDR3 sequence is CASSSLGGRAGNEQFF. Written as DNA, the CDR3 is TGTGCCAGCAGCTCCCTGGGCGGGAGGGCCGGCAATGAGCAGTTCTTC.

This rearrangement joins TRBV12-3 or TRBV12-4 to TRBJ2-2, with TRBD2 matching over 15 bases. V gave up 3 bases and J gave up 7 bases; unmatched junction bases: 3. There are 16 residues in the CDR3. The CDR3 reads CASSFRTSGRGGELFF. The DNA of the CDR3 is TGTGCCAGCAGTTTTCGGACTAGCGGGAGGGGCGGGGAGCTGTTTTTT.

This clonotype has more than one count but fewer than ten. The chain has TRBV29-1 and TRBJ2-3; TRBD1 matches at 8 bases. V lost 4 bases to trimming and J lost 4 bases; unmatched junction nucleotides: 1. This CDR3 comprises 12 residues. Germline CDR1 reads SQVTM; CDR2 reads ANQGSEA. DNA for the CDR3: TGCAGCGTTGCGACAGGGGCAGATACGCAGTATTTT. It codes for CSVATGADTQYF.

This clonotype was counted between two and nine times. The chain is built from TRBV20-1 and TRBJ2-7, with D uncertain. V gave up 3 bases and J gave up 3 bases, with 12 bases separating them. The CDR3 consists of 13 residues. Per the germline V gene, CDR1 is DFQATT and CDR2 is SNEGSKA (reference sequence). The CDR3 loop reads CSARRPTGYEQYF. In DNA, the CDR3 is TGCAGTGCTAGGAGACCCACTGGCTACGAGCAGTACTTC.

This clonotype appeared a few times. The V call is TRBV6-2 or TRBV6-3, the J call TRBJ1-2, with D tentatively TRBD1 (5 bases). CDR3 length equals 14 residues. The germline V and J ends were trimmed by 6 bases and 8 bases, with 19 bases remaining between them. In germline, CDR1 is MNHEY, CDR2 SVGEGT. CDR3 in amino acids: CASSRTGQGQGYTF. As DNA, the CDR3 is TGTGCCAGCAGCCGGACCGGCCAGGGCCAAGGCTACACCTTC.

The table lists this clonotype with a few counts. The CDR3 region is CASSVTGFYGYTF. CDR3 coding DNA: TGTGCCAGCAGCGTGACAGGGTTTTATGGCTACACCTTC. The rearrangement uses TRBV14 and TRBJ1-2, with 7 bases matching TRBD1. The CDR3 runs 13 residues. The germline gives CDR1 SGHDN, CDR2 FVKESK. Trimming took 5 bases from V and 5 from J; bases not matched to a gene: 5.

The chain carries TRBV7-9 and TRBJ1-5; the match to TRBD1 covers 7 bases. Germline CDR1 and CDR2: SEHNR and FQNEAQ (reference sequence). J lost 0 bases, V lost 1 base, and 3 bases had no gene match. There are 16 residues in the CDR3. The CDR3 DNA sequence: TGTGCCAGCAGCTTAGGGGGACAGCTTAGCAATCAGCCCCAGCATTTT. Amino acid sequence: CASSLGGQLSNQPQHF.

This clonotype was seen a handful of times. V and J are TRBV7-9 and TRBJ2-1; D call uncertain. V lost 2 bases to trimming and J lost 5 bases, with 7 bases between them. The CDR3 consists of 13 residues. Germline-derived CDR1 and CDR2 are SEHNR and FQNEAQ (reference sequence). CDR3 protein: CASSLLADNEQFF. The CDR3 DNA sequence: TGTGCCAGCAGCTTACTGGCCGACAATGAGCAGTTCTTC.

The chain combines TRBV7-9 with TRBJ2-7; TRBD1 aligns across 8 bases. The junction had 5 bases not matched to a gene; V was cut back by 0 bases and J by 4 bases. This CDR3 has 15 residues. The germline gives CDR1 SEHNR, CDR2 FQNEAQ (reference sequence). CDR3 sequence: CASSLAQGARYEQYF. In DNA, the CDR3 is TGTGCCAGCAGCTTAGCCCAGGGGGCGCGGTACGAGCAGTACTTC.

In its sample, this clonotype was seen a few times. The DNA for the CDR3 is TGTGCCAGCAGGGTTAGCGGGAGCATCACCTACGAGCAGTACTTC. Translating it yields CASRVSGSITYEQYF. J is TRBJ2-7 and V is TRBV12-3 or TRBV12-4; TRBD2 aligns across 9 bases. The CDR3 is made up of 15 amino acids. V gave up 6 bases and J gave up 2 bases; unmatched junction bases: 8.

The sample holds a few counts of this clonotype. The V gene is TRBV10-2, the J gene TRBJ1-5; D uncertain. From germline, CDR1 is WSHSY and CDR2 SAAADI. This CDR3 has 14 amino acids. Trimming left V 3 bases short and J 4 bases short, with 10 bases between. Written as DNA, the CDR3 is TGCGCCAGCAGTGACGGAAGGAGGAATCAGCCCCAGCATTTT. Its translation is CASSDGRRNQPQHF.

This clonotype was detected a few times. This sequence joins TRBV15 and TRBJ2-5, with D uncertain. The germline V and J ends were trimmed by 2 bases and 5 bases, with 6 bases remaining between them. CDR3 length: 12 amino acids. Germline V gene lookup returns CDR1 LNHNV and CDR2 YYDKDF (reference sequence). CDR3 nucleotide sequence: TGTGCCACCAGCAGAATGGGTGAGACCCAGTACTTC. Translating gives CATSRMGETQYF.

This clonotype came up many times. The chain couples TRBV20-1 to TRBJ2-3; 7 bases align to TRBD2. The germline gives CDR1 DFQATT, CDR2 SNEGSKA (reference sequence). The CDR3 runs to 13 residues. J lost 1 base, V lost 5 bases, and 3 bases had no gene match. CDR3 nucleotides: TGCAGTGCTCGGACTAGTGGCACAGATACGCAGTATTTT. This codes for CSARTSGTDTQYF.

V usage is TRBV4-3 and J usage is TRBJ1-2, with D maybe TRBD1 (5 bases). V dropped 3 bases and J dropped 3 bases, with 14 bases sitting between them. The V gene's germline CDR1 is LGHNA and CDR2 YSLEER. This CDR3 has 15 amino acids. CDR3 sequence: CASSHGTVSHYGYTF. The CDR3 DNA sequence: TGCGCCAGCAGCCACGGGACTGTTTCACACTATGGCTACACCTTC.

This clonotype was seen only a few times. The gene calls are TRBV20-1 and TRBJ2-1; 7 positions agree with TRBD1. There are 13 residues in the CDR3. V dropped 5 bases and J dropped 6; count of bases not matched to a gene: 7. CDR1 and CDR2 (germline): DFQATT, SNEGSKA (reference sequence). The CDR3 region has the DNA TGCAGTGCTCTAACAGGGGTCCCCAATGAGCAGTTCTTC. Translated, it gives CSALTGVPNEQFF.

The V gene is TRBV29-1, the J gene TRBJ1-5, with D maybe TRBD1 (6 bases). There are 13 residues in the CDR3. Germline assignment: CDR1 SQVTM and CDR2 ANQGSEA. V lost 4 bases to trimming and J lost 6 bases, with 13 bases between them. The DNA of the CDR3 is TGCAGCGTTGCAGGGGCGGTTGGTCAGCCCCAGCATTTT. Translation gives CSVAGAVGQPQHF. Together with reference TRBV29-1 and TRBJ1-5, the CDR3 gives the full variable domain: SAVISQKPSRDICQRGTSLTIQCQVDSQVTMMFWYRQQPGQSLTLIATANQGSEATYESGFVIDKFPISRPNLTFSTLTVSNMSPEDSSIYLCSVAGAVGQPQHFGDGTRLSIL.

This sequence joins TRBV20-1 and TRBJ2-5; no clear D. The CDR3 is made up of 12 amino acids. In germline, CDR1 is DFQATT, CDR2 SNEGSKA (reference sequence). V was trimmed by 3 bases and J by 3 bases, leaving 8 bases between them. CDR3 coding DNA: TGCAGTGCTAGTTTCGGAAAAGAGACCCAGTACTTC. Translation: CSASFGKETQYF.

The J gene is TRBJ2-7, the V gene TRBV29-1; 7 bases align to TRBD1. Germline V gene data show CDR1 as SQVTM and CDR2 as ANQGSEA. V trimming: 3 bases; J trimming: 6 bases; junction bases outside the gene matches: 8. CDR3 size: 13 residues. CDR3 residues: CSVEGRGQGEQYF. CDR3 coding DNA: TGCAGCGTTGAGGGTAGGGGGCAGGGCGAGCAGTACTTC.

The chain couples TRBV3-1 to TRBJ2-7, with no clear D. Germline loops: CDR1 LGHDT, CDR2 YNNKEL (reference sequence). V lost 3 bases and J lost 4, with 7 bases in between. The length of the CDR3 is 12 residues. The CDR3 DNA sequence: TGTGCCAGCAGCCAGGAACAATACGAGCAGTACTTC. Translated, it gives CASSQEQYEQYF.

This clonotype was seen at least ten times. The V gene is TRBV20-1, the J gene TRBJ2-7, with D possibly being TRBD1 or TRBD2 (5 bases each). Germline CDR1 reads DFQATT; CDR2 reads SNEGSKA (reference sequence). V lost 1 base to trimming and J lost 3 bases, with 13 bases between them. This CDR3 comprises 14 residues. CDR3 coding DNA: TGCAGTGCTAGAGCCGGGACGGATGTCTACGAGCAGTACTTC. Its protein is CSARAGTDVYEQYF.

The genes are TRBV19 and TRBJ2-3; D ambiguous. Germline V gene sequence: CDR1 LNHDA, CDR2 SQIVND (reference sequence). Trimming shortened V by 3 bases and J by 1 base, and 14 bases separated the two germline ends. This CDR3 region has 16 residues. CDR3 in amino acids: CASSMSTTTGTDTQYF. The DNA of the CDR3 is TGTGCCAGTAGTATGTCCACAACTACGGGCACAGATACGCAGTATTTT.

J is TRBJ1-1 and V is TRBV10-3; a possible D gene is TRBD1 (6 bases). This CDR3 comprises 14 residues. Germline V gene sequence: CDR1 ENHRY, CDR2 SYGVKD. Trimming stripped 3 bases from V and 2 bases from J, with 10 bases between. CDR3 DNA: TGTGCCATCAGTGAATACAGGGATAACACTGAAGCTTTCTTT. As protein: CAISEYRDNTEAFF.

The CDR3 here is CASSPSISGGDEQYF. The CDR3 bases are TGTGCCAGCTCACCAAGTATCTCAGGGGGTGACGAGCAGTACTTC. The chain recombines TRBV18 with TRBJ2-7; 7 nucleotides line up with TRBD1. CDR3 length equals 15 residues. Germline V lookup: CDR1 KGHSH, CDR2 LQKENI. V lost 2 bases, J lost 5 bases, and 9 bases stayed unmatched.